A single sample is the source of the 23 T cell receptor beta chains below, sequenced in a study of human T cells and chemical hapten exposure. Time point defined: patch test 3, about 24 weeks after DPC sensitization. The treatment is: therapeutic diphenylcyclopropenone sensitization with weekly scalp DPC. TCRdb re-derived calls from the RACE reads in MiXCR, one entry per CDR3 protein. The table has roughly 200,000 distinct CDR3 sequences, about 25% seen once. The material was whole blood, obtained in connection with sensitization to the hapten diphenylcyclopropenone (DPC). The receptors were gathered from a middle-aged woman with alopecia areata. Some clones in this sample may be carry-over from other donors' samples.

The sample holds a few counts of this clonotype. The V call is TRBV11-2, the J call TRBJ2-1; no definite D call. Trimming took 2 bases from V and 4 from J, leaving 18 bases between them. CDR3 length: 17 residues. CDR1 is SGHAT and CDR2 is FQNNGV in the germline V gene. CDR3 protein: CASSLKPGPPAYNEQFF. CDR3 nucleotides: TGTGCCAGCAGCTTAAAACCCGGACCTCCAGCTTACAATGAGCAGTTCTTC.

This clonotype was counted only a few times. The genes are TRBV20-1 and TRBJ2-1, with D perhaps TRBD2 (6 bases). Germline CDR1 is DFQATT and CDR2 is SNEGSKA (reference sequence). V was trimmed by 6 bases and J by 4 bases, leaving 13 bases between them. The CDR3 spans 13 residues. For the CDR3, the DNA is TGCAGTGCCGGGTTGACTAGATACAATGAGCAGTTCTTC. Translated: CSAGLTRYNEQFF.

This clonotype was seen repeatedly, ten times or more. The chain is built from TRBV28 and TRBJ2-7; D remains ambiguous. The CDR3 extends over 12 amino acids. Trimming stripped 6 bases from V and 3 bases from J, with 9 bases between. Germline V gene sequence: CDR1 MDHEN, CDR2 SYDVKM. The CDR3 DNA sequence: TGTGCCAGCAGAGGCCCCGACTACGAGCAGTACTTC. Translation: CASRGPDYEQYF.

This clonotype was observed a few times. This chain joins TRBV4-1 and TRBJ2-1, with TRBD1 matching over 10 bases. The germline CDR1 and CDR2 sequences are MGHRA and YSYEKL. Trimming removed 4 bases from V and 6 bases from J; junction bases left unmatched: 9. This CDR3 comprises 16 residues. The CDR3 here is CASSLPGGTGANEQFF. CDR3 DNA sequence: TGCGCCAGCAGCCTTCCAGGAGGGACAGGGGCCAATGAGCAGTTCTTC.

J is TRBJ2-1 and V is TRBV29-1, with 9 positions matching TRBD2. Germline-derived CDR1 and CDR2 are SQVTM and ANQGSEA. CDR3 length: 13 amino acids. V lost 7 bases to trimming and J lost 5 bases; unmatched junction nucleotides: 6. CDR3 DNA sequence: TGCAGCGCGAGCGGGAGGCTGAACAATGAGCAGTTCTTC. Translation gives CSASGRLNNEQFF.

V and J are TRBV6-2 or TRBV6-3 and TRBJ1-2; possible D gene TRBD1, 6 bases. Trimming cost V 0 bases and J 7 bases, with 27 bases left between them. CDR3 length equals 19 residues. Germline values: CDR1 MNHEY, CDR2 SVGEGT. For the CDR3, the DNA is TGTGCCAGCAGTTACTCGATGAGCGGTCTTACGGGGGGCCGAACTGGCTACACCTTC. The encoded protein is CASSYSMSGLTGGRTGYTF.

This clonotype was seen at least ten times. V is TRBV5-1 and J is TRBJ2-7, with no clear D. The germline V and J ends were trimmed by 1 base and 4 bases, with 9 bases remaining between them. The V gene's germline CDR1 is SGHRS and CDR2 YFSETQ. The CDR3 spans 13 residues. Here the CDR3 reads CASSLNSNYEQYF. In DNA form, the CDR3 reads TGCGCCAGCAGCTTGAACTCGAATTACGAGCAGTACTTC.

The CDR3: CSARLRNLDGYTF. The DNA of the CDR3 is TGCAGTGCTAGACTCCGGAATCTGGATGGCTACACCTTC. The chain combines TRBV20-1 with TRBJ1-2; no reliable D call. The ends were cut back, 2 bases at V and 6 bases at J, with 13 bases in the middle. The CDR3 has 13 amino acids. Germline CDR1 DFQATT, CDR2 SNEGSKA (reference sequence).

This clonotype was detected a few times. V usage is TRBV6-2 or TRBV6-3 and J usage is TRBJ2-7; TRBD1 agrees at 11 bases. The trim removed 2 bases at V and 2 bases at J, leaving 2 bases unmatched. The CDR3 covers 15 residues. Germline V gives CDR1 MNHEY, CDR2 SVGEGT. DNA for the CDR3: TGTGCCAGCAGTTACGGGGGACAGGGGGCCTACGAGCAGTACTTC. It is translated as CASSYGGQGAYEQYF.

This clonotype occurred many times. J is TRBJ2-3 and V is TRBV20-1; possibly TRBD1 for D (6 bases). V was shortened by 4 bases and J by 4 bases, with 12 bases between the two germline ends. The germline gives CDR1 DFQATT, CDR2 SNEGSKA (reference sequence). CDR3 length: 13 amino acids. For the CDR3, the DNA is TGCAGTGCTACAGGGGTAGCCCCAGATACGCAGTATTTT. It encodes CSATGVAPDTQYF.

The chain carries TRBV6-2 or TRBV6-3 and TRBJ1-2; D unresolved. The V and J ends lost 2 bases and 4 bases respectively, with 8 bases between them. Germline V gene sequence: CDR1 MNHEY, CDR2 SVGEGT. There are 13 residues in the CDR3. This chain's CDR3 is CASSYEVLYGYTF. The CDR3 DNA reads as TGTGCCAGCAGTTACGAGGTTCTCTATGGCTACACCTTC.

This clonotype qualifies as medium-sized (0.01 to 0.1%). The gene calls are TRBV28 and TRBJ2-7, with unresolved D. The V and J ends lost 8 bases and 1 base respectively, with 12 bases between them. The CDR3 totals 13 residues. From germline, CDR1 is MDHEN and CDR2 SYDVKM. As DNA, the CDR3 is TGTGCCAGCCTCGTCAGAGGTTCCTACGAGCAGTACTTC. The encoded protein is CASLVRGSYEQYF.

This chain uses TRBV12-3 or TRBV12-4 with TRBJ2-5; 10 bases are shared with TRBD2. This CDR3 contains 14 residues. V lost 6 bases and J lost 7; bases outside the gene matches: 8. Here the CDR3 reads CASRGSTSGATQYF. CDR3 DNA sequence: TGTGCCAGCAGAGGCTCTACTAGCGGGGCGACCCAGTACTTC.

This clonotype showed up just a few times. This chain connects TRBV29-1 to TRBJ1-1; the D is unclear. CDR3 length equals 10 residues. Germline CDR1 and CDR2: SQVTM and ANQGSEA. Trimming left V 5 bases short and J 5 bases short, with 6 bases between. The CDR3 sequence is CSVWDTEAFF. DNA of the CDR3: TGCAGCGTTTGGGATACTGAAGCTTTCTTT.

In its sample, this clonotype was seen a few times. DNA for the CDR3: TGTGCCAGCAGCCGCACTACGTCCGGGGATGAGCAGTTCTTC. Translation: CASSRTTSGDEQFF. The rearrangement links TRBV11-2 to TRBJ2-1; a possible D gene is TRBD2 (5 bases). V lost 5 bases, J lost 8 bases, and 16 bases lay in between. From germline, CDR1 is SGHAT and CDR2 FQNNGV. The CDR3 consists of 14 residues.

This clonotype has just a few counts. The chain uses TRBV28 and TRBJ2-3; 7 bases agree with TRBD2. Looked up from germline, CDR1 is MDHEN and CDR2 is SYDVKM. J lost 2 bases, V lost 7 bases, and 9 bases had no gene match. This CDR3 contains 15 residues. The CDR3 loop is CASTLRESITDTQYF. The CDR3, as DNA: TGTGCCAGCACCTTGCGGGAGTCTATCACAGATACGCAGTATTTT.

This clonotype appeared many times. The V call is TRBV6-1, the J call TRBJ2-1, with D maybe TRBD1 (6 bases). Germline-derived CDR1 and CDR2 are MNHNS and SASEGT. V lost 8 bases, J lost 7 bases, and 18 bases lay in between. The CDR3 loop spans 14 amino acids. CDR3 loop: CASGSQQGRNEQFF. CDR3 DNA sequence: TGTGCCAGCGGCTCACAGCAGGGGCGGAATGAGCAGTTCTTC.

This clonotype was found many times. This chain connects TRBV10-3 to TRBJ1-5; tentatively, D is TRBD1 (5 bases). V gave up 9 bases and J gave up 3 bases, with 12 bases separating them. The length of the CDR3 is 13 residues. Germline V gene lookup returns CDR1 ENHRY and CDR2 SYGVKD. Here the CDR3 DNA reads TGTGCCATAAGAGCAGGGCCCAATCAGCCCCAGCATTTT. Translation: CAIRAGPNQPQHF.

In its sample, this clonotype was seen a few times. V is TRBV7-2 and J is TRBJ2-6; D remains unclear. The ends were cut back, 5 bases at V and 2 bases at J, with 10 bases in the middle. The CDR3 extends over 15 amino acids. Germline assignment: CDR1 SGHTA and CDR2 FQGNSA. The CDR3 sequence is CASSRVVAGANVLTF. The CDR3, as DNA: TGTGCCAGCAGCCGGGTGGTAGCTGGGGCCAACGTCCTGACTTTC.

This clonotype was observed a handful of times. The rearrangement links TRBV28 to TRBJ1-2, with D unresolved. Trimming pared 7 bases from V and 4 bases from J, leaving 13 bases between. From germline, CDR1 is MDHEN and CDR2 SYDVKM. CDR3 length: 13 residues. The CDR3 DNA is TGTGCCAGCACCTCCGTGACTAGCTATGGCTACACCTTC. The encoded protein is CASTSVTSYGYTF.

This clonotype was detected only a few times. The V and J genes are TRBV20-1 and TRBJ2-1; TRBD2 agrees at 16 bases. The CDR3 has 14 amino acids. V shed 4 bases, J shed 10 bases, and the junction held 4 bases outside the gene matches. CDR1 is DFQATT and CDR2 is SNEGSKA in the germline V gene (reference sequence). This chain's CDR3 is CSANPGLAGGEQFF. DNA of the CDR3: TGCAGTGCTAATCCGGGACTAGCGGGAGGGGAGCAGTTCTTC.

Only a few counts were recorded for this clonotype. J is TRBJ2-7 and V is TRBV29-1; 11 nucleotides match TRBD1. This CDR3 has 14 amino acids. Per germline, CDR1 SQVTM and CDR2 ANQGSEA. V lost 6 bases and J lost 5; bases outside the gene matches: 9. The CDR3 region is CSVGRGTGGNEQYF. The DNA of the CDR3 is TGCAGCGTGGGGAGGGGGACAGGGGGGAACGAGCAGTACTTC.

The genes are TRBV6-1 and TRBJ2-2; D uncertain. Germline-derived CDR1 and CDR2 are MNHNS and SASEGT. Trimming left V 1 base short and J 0 bases short, with 3 bases between. The CDR3 loop spans 14 amino acids. In DNA, the CDR3 is TGTGCCAGCAGTGAAGTTCCGAACACCGGGGAGCTGTTTTTT. It translates to CASSEVPNTGELFF.